Listed here are 2 T cell receptor beta chains from one sample, sequenced in a study of blood T cells in healthy people across ages. Together with a sample-barcoded 5' primer, a J-beta primer mix was included in a second PCR lasting about 7 to 12 cycles. TCRdb used MiXCR to reprocess the 5' RACE reads, holding one entry per CDR3 protein. The data show roughly 1 million distinct CDR3 sequences, approximately 25% seen once. The same data also went into a second study, on T cells of mothers and their children.

The sample consisted of blood. The receptors here all came from a girl aged 2-9 years in good health.

This clonotype came up a few times. The V and J genes are TRBV27 and TRBJ1-2, with D perhaps matching TRBD1 (6 bases). There are 13 residues in the CDR3. The germline V gene encodes CDR1 MNHEY and CDR2 SMNVEV (reference sequence). V gave up 3 bases and J gave up 4 bases, with 9 bases separating them. The chain's CDR3 is CASSFLQGYGYTF. The DNA for the CDR3 is TGTGCCAGCAGTTTCCTACAGGGCTATGGCTACACCTTC.

In its sample, this clonotype was seen a few times. This chain joins TRBV6-5 and TRBJ1-2; D not certain. V dropped 6 bases and J dropped 1 base, with 9 bases sitting between them. This CDR3 comprises 13 residues. Germline CDR1 and CDR2: MNHEY and SVGAGI. CDR3 sequence: CASSKTRNYGYTF. The CDR3, as DNA: TGTGCCAGCAGCAAAACACGTAACTATGGCTACACCTTC.